This T cell receptor (beta chain) is drawn from a study of blood T cell repertoires in COVID-19 (dated by TCRdb to the early 2020s). Regarding the research as a whole: Samples covering the acute and convalescent phases of COVID-19 were provided by collaborators in the United States, Italy and Spain. The material from the prospective study consisted of cDNA or gDNA derived from T cells, B-cell-depleted T cells, or PBMCs. Deeply sampled blood TCRbeta repertoires from subjects exposed to, actively infected with, or recovered from COVID-19 were included in the dataset. The repertoires were made available in a free public database intended to serve as a resource for research on the immune response to SARS-CoV-2. The samples were drawn from the first 160 participants of the ongoing ImmuneRACE study and from 1,254 subjects provided by 6 global collaborators. The sample metadata nearly always contained a de-identified subject ID, COVID-19 status, age in years and sex. Where HLA class I and class II types were available, the types were taken from metadata supplied by the sample provider, not from assay-based typing.

What the research found in general, with its limitations: The amount of clinical and demographic metadata varied by source and participant and was provided uncurated.

A note on this clone: Which antigen it targets is not known. The record has no base qualities; no much larger clone is one base away.

The germline V gene sets CDR1 to SGHRS and CDR2 to YFSETQ. The junction shows trimming of 0 bases on V and 8 bases on J, and the gene matches do not reach 7 bases of it. The CDR3, from cysteine to phenylalanine, totals 16 residues. The only DNA kept is the CDR3, 48 bases in frame from the first base. The collaborating institutions used their own protocols to collect whole blood in K2EDTA tubes. For TCRbeta analysis, collaborators shipped samples in one of three forms: frozen whole blood, isolated PBMCs, or DNA extracted from either of those sample types. TCRbeta CDR3 regions were amplified from genomic DNA by means of the immunoSEQ Assay, a bias-controlled multiplex PCR. On the authors' methods: The number of nucleated cells in each sample was estimated by amplification of reference gene primers within the assay. To quantify the absolute abundance of each unique TCRbeta CDR3 rearrangement, sequence reads were collapsed and filtered. For each sample, productive Simpson clonality was calculated as the square root of Simpson's diversity index over productive rearrangements. Here the immuneACCESS table is served through TCRdb, limited to in-frame sequences with V and J called. Missing clones are a known gap in these copies; in checked studies unresolved V genes cover under half, and the rest lacks a known reason. V, J and clone size are taken as reported in that table, and D and trimming were inferred from the DNA itself. This sample holds 65,000 to 75,000 clones; roughly nine tenths were observed only once. Approximately 1.5% of the sample is held by the ten biggest clonotypes.

The receptor chain draws on TRBV5-1 and TRBJ1-4, with 10 bases in between that match TRBD1. This TCR derives from a man in his forties or fifties with acute or convalescent COVID-19. The sequenced sample was peripheral blood. Here is the DNA: TGCGCCAGCAGCTTGGACCCGGACAGGGGGAAGGAAAAACTGTTTTTT. This sequence encodes CASSLDPDRGKEKLFF.